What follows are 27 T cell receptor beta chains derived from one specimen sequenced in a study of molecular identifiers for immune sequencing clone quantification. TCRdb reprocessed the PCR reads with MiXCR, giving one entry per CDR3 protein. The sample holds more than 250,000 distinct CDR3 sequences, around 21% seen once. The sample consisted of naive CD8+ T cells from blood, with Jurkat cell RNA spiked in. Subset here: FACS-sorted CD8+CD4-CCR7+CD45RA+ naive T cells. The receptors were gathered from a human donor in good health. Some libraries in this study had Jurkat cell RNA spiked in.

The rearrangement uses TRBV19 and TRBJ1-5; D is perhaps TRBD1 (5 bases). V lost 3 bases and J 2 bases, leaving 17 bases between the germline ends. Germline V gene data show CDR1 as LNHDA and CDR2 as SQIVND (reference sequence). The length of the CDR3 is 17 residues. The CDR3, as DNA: TGTGCCAGTAGTATGGGAGGGACGGAGTGGGGCAATCAGCCCCAGCATTTT. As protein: CASSMGGTEWGNQPQHF.

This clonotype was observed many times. CDR3 protein: CASRSPGMETQYF. DNA for the CDR3: TGTGCCAGCAGATCGCCAGGGATGGAGACCCAGTACTTC. The chain carries TRBV7-9 and TRBJ2-5, with TRBD1 as a possible D gene (5 bases). The CDR3 is 13 amino acids. The ends were cut back, 6 bases at V and 5 bases at J, with 13 bases in the middle. Germline CDR1 SEHNR, CDR2 FQNEAQ (reference sequence).

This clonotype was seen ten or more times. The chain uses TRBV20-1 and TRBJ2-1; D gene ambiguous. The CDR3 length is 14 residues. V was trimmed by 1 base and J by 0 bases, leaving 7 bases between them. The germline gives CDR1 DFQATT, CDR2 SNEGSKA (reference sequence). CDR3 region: CSARVKISYNEQFF. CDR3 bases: TGCAGTGCTAGAGTTAAGATCTCCTACAATGAGCAGTTCTTC.

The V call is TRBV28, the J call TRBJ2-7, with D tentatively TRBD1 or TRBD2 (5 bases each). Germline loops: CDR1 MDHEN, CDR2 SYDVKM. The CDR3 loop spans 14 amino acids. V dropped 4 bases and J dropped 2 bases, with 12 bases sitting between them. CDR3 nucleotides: TGTGCCAGCAGTTCCCGGGACGGGGCCTACGAGCAGTACTTC. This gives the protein CASSSRDGAYEQYF. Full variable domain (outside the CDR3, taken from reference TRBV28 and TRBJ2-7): DVKVTQSSRYLVKRTGEKVFLECVQDMDHENMFWYRQDPGLGLRLIYFSYDVKMKEKGDIPEGYSVSREKKERFSLILESASTNQTSMYLCASSSRDGAYEQYFGPGTRLTVT.

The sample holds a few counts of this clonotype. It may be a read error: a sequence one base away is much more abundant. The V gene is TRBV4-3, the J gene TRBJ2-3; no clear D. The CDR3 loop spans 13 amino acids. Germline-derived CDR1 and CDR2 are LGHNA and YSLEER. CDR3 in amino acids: CASSQVEADTPYF. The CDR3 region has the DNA TGCGCCAGCAGCCAAGTTGAGGCTGACACGCCGTATTTT.

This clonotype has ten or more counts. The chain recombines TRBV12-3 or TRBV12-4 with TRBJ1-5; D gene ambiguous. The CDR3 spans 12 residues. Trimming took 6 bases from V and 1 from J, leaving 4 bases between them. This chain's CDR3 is CASSGSNQPQHF. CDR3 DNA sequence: TGTGCCAGCAGCGGGAGCAATCAGCCCCAGCATTTT.

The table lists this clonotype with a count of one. CDR3 coding DNA: TGCAGCGTTGAAGATCCGGGACTAGCGGGATACGAGCAGTACTTC. Amino acid sequence: CSVEDPGLAGYEQYF. This sequence joins TRBV29-1 and TRBJ2-7, with 13 bases that match TRBD2. CDR1 and CDR2 from the germline V gene are SQVTM and ANQGSEA. Trimming cost V 0 bases and J 4 bases; bases outside gene matches: 3. The CDR3 is 15 residues long.

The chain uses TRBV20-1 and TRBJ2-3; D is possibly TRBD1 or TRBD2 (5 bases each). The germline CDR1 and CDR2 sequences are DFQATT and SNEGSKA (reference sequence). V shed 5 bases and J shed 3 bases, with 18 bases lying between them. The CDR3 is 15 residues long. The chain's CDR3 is CSAPRVGVETDTQYF. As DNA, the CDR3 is TGCAGTGCTCCCAGGGTGGGAGTAGAAACAGATACGCAGTATTTT.

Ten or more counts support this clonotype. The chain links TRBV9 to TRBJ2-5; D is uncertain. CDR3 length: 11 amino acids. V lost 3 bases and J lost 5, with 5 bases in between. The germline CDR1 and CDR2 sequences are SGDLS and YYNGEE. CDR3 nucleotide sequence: TGTGCCAGCAGCGAGGGCGAGACCCAGTACTTC. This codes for CASSEGETQYF.

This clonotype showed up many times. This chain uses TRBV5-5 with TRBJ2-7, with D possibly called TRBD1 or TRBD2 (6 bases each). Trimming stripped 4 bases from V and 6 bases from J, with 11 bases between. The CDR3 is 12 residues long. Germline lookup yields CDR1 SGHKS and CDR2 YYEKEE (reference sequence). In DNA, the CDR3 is TGTGCCAGCAGCCGCGGGACATCCGAGCAGTACTTC. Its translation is CASSRGTSEQYF.

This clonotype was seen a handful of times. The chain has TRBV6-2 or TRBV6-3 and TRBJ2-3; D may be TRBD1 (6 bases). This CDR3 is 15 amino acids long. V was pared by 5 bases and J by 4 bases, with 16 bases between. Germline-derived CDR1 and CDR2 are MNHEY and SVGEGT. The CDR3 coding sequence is TGTGCCAGCAGTGTGTACAGGGTCAATCCAGATACGCAGTATTTT. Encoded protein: CASSVYRVNPDTQYF.

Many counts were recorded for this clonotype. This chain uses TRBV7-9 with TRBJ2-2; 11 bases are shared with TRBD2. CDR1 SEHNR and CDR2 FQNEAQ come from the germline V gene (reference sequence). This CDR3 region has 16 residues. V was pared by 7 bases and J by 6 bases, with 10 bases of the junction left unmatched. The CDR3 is CASNPLAGEISGELFF. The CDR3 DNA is TGTGCCAGCAACCCACTAGCGGGAGAAATTTCCGGGGAGCTGTTTTTT. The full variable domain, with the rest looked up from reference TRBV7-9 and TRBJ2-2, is DTGVSQNPRHKITKRGQNVTFRCDPISEHNRLYWYRQTLGQGPEFLTYFQNEAQLEKSRLLSDRFSAERPKGSFSTLEIQRTEQGDSAMYLCASNPLAGEISGELFFGEGSRLTVL.

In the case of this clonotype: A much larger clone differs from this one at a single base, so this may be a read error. The CDR3 sequence is CASSRTGSQETQYF. In DNA form, the CDR3 reads TGTGCCAGTAGTCGGACAGGGAGCCAAGAGACCCAGTACTTC. This sequence joins TRBV19 and TRBJ2-5; TRBD1 matches at 8 bases. This CDR3 is built from 14 residues. The V and J ends lost 5 bases and 1 base, in that order; junction bases with no gene match: 3. Germline V gene lookup returns CDR1 LNHDA and CDR2 SQIVND (reference sequence).

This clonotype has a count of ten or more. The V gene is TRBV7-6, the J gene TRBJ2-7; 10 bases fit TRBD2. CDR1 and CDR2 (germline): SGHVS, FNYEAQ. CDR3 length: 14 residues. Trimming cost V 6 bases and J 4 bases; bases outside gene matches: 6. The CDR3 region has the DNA TGTGCCAGCAGTTTGAGCGGGAGGGCGTACGAGCAGTACTTC. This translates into CASSLSGRAYEQYF.

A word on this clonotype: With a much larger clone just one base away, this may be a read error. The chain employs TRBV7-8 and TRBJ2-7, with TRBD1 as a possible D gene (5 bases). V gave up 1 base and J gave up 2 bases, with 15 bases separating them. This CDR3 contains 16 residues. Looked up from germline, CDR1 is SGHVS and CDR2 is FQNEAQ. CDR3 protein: CASSLVVGVTAYEQYF. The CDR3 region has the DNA TGTGCCAGCAGCTTAGTAGTTGGTGTGACAGCCTACGAGCAGTACTTC.

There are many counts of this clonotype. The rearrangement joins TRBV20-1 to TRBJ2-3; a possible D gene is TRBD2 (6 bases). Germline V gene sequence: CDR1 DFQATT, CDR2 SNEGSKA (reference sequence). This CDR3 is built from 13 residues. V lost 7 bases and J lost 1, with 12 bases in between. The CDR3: CSVTGEGTDTQYF. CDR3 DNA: TGCAGTGTCACGGGAGAGGGCACAGATACGCAGTATTTT.

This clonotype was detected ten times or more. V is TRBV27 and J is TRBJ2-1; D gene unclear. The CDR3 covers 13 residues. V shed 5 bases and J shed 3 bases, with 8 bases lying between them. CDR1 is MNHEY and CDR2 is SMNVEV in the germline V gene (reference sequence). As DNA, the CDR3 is TGTGCCAGCAGTGTGTCCGTCTACAATGAGCAGTTCTTC. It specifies CASSVSVYNEQFF.

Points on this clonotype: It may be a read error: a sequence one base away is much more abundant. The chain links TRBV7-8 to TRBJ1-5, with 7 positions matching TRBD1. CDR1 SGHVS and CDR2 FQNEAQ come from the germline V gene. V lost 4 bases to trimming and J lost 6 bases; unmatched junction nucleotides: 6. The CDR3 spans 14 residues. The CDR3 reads CASSSGQTSQPQHF. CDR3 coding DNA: TGTGCCAGCAGCTCGGGACAGACTAGTCAGCCCCAGCATTTT.

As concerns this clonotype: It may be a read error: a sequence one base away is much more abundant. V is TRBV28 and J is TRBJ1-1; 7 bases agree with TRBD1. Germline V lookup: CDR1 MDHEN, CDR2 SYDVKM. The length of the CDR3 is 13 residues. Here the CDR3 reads CASSFFPGQKALF. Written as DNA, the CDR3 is TGTGCCAGCAGTTTTTTTCCGGGACAGAAAGCTCTCTTT.

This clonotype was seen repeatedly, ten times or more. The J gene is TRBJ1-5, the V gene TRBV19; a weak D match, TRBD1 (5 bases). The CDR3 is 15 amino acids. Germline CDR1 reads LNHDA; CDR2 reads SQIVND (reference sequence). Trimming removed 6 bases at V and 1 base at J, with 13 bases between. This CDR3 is CASSRDARSNQPQHF. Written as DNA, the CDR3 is TGTGCCAGTAGCCGGGACGCTCGAAGCAATCAGCCCCAGCATTTT.

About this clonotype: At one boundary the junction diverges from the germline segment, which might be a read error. In nucleotides, the CDR3 is TGTGCCATCAGCGTCTCCGGGGGTCATGACGACACTGAAGCTTTCTTT. Encoded protein: CAISVSGGHDDTEAFF. The chain couples TRBV9 to TRBJ1-1; D is possibly TRBD1 (5 bases). The germline CDR1 and CDR2 sequences are SGDLS and YYNGEE. This CDR3 region has 16 residues.

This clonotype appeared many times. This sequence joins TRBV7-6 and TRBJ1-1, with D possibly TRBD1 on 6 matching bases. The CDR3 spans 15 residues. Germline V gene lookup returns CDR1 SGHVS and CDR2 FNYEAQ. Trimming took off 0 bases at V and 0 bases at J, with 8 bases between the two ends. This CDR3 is CASSLARDMNTEAFF. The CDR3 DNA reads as TGTGCCAGCAGCTTAGCGCGGGACATGAACACTGAAGCTTTCTTT.

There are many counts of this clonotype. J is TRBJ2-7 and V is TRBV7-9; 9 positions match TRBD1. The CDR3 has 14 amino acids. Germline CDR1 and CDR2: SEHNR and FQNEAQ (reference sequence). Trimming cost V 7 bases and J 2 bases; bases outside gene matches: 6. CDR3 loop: CASTLDRGPYEQYF. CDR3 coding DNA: TGTGCCAGCACCTTGGACAGGGGACCCTACGAGCAGTACTTC.

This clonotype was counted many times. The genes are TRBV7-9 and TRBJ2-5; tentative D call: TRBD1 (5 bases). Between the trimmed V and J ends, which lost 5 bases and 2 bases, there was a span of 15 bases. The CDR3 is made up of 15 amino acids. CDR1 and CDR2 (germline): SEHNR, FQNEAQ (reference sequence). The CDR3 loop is CASSLPQGFQETQYF. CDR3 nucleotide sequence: TGTGCCAGCAGCCTACCCCAGGGATTTCAAGAGACCCAGTACTTC.

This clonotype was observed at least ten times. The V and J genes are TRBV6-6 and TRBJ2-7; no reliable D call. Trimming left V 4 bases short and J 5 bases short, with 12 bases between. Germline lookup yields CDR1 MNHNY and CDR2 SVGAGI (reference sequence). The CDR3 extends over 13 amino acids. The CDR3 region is CASSWLGVDEQYF. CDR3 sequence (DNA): TGTGCCAGCAGTTGGCTGGGTGTAGACGAGCAGTACTTC.

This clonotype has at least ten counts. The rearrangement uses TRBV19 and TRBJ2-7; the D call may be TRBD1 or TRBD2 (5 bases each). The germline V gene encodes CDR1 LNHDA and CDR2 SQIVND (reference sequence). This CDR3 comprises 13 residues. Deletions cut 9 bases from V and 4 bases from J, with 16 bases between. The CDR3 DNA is TGTGCCAGCAGAGGGGCCTCATCATACGAGCAGTACTTC. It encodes CASRGASSYEQYF. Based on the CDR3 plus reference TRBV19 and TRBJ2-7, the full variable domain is DGGITQSPKYLFRKEGQNVTLSCEQNLNHDAMYWYRQDPGQGLRLIYYSQIVNDFQKGDIAEGYSVSREKKESFPLTVTSAQKNPTAFYLCASRGASSYEQYFGPGTRLTVT.

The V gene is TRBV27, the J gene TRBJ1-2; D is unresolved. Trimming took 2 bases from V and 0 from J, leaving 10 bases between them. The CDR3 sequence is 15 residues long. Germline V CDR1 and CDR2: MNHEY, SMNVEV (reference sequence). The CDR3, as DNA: TGTGCCAGCAGTTTACTTGGATTTTCTAACTATGGCTACACCTTC. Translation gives CASSLLGFSNYGYTF.